Included here is one TCR beta chain sequence, with context. This clonotype was detected a few times. Its target antigen remains unknown. No quality values exist for individual bases; no much larger clone is one base distant. The record originates from a study of neurological immune-mediated disorders (dated by TCRdb to about 2019). Study-wide context: The study compared peripheral blood TCR-beta repertoires of HTLV-I-associated myelopathy (HAM/TSP) patients, multiple sclerosis patients and healthy controls using UMI-based sequencing. The cohort comprised 68 subjects: approximately 15 HAM/TSP patients, approximately 34 multiple sclerosis patients and about 20 healthy controls. Longitudinal samples, technical triplicates and paired sorted CD4+ and CD8+ T-cell subsets, alongside PBMC samples, were included among the roughly 97 TCR-beta libraries. Longitudinal HAM/TSP donors and healthy donors each had 3 time-points at intervals of about 3-45 months. What the work shows at the level of the full study, not this receptor alone: No identical CDR3 amino acid sequences were shared among expanded clones across subjects, suggesting private TCR-beta repertoires in all groups. TCR clonal expansion was highest in HAM/TSP patients and lowest in MS patients, with MS patients falling below even healthy controls.

cDNA was synthesized by template-switch 5'RACE using a primer with a 10-nucleotide random unique molecular identifier that tagged each TCR transcript. Every sequencing run covered 15-18 subjects and yielded more than 180 million TCR-beta sequences. The RNeasy kit was used to extract total RNA. The KAPA Real-time Library Amplification kit was used to amplify TCR-beta VDJ regions with primers for the TCR constant region and the 5'RACE anchor. Sample indexes and Illumina adaptors were added in a first PCR, and a second PCR then increased library yield. After purification with Ampure beads, the TCR product of roughly 650 bp was size-selected on a 2% E-gel SizeSelection system. Library quality was checked on a Bioanalyzer, concentration was measured with Qubit, and libraries were quantified with the Kapa Library Quantification kit before pooling. Paired-end 2 x 150 bp sequencing of the libraries was performed on an Illumina HiSeq 2500. To increase sequence diversity, 25-30% phiX was spiked into each library pool. The original pipeline was this. The quality-filtered reads were processed with the UMI-based MiGEC pipeline, whose error correction step removed more than 80% of the raw TCR sequences. VDJ genes were aligned to IMGT germline references, and clonotypes were defined by unique CDR3 amino acid sequence plus V-J genes. Clonal expansion, Shannon diversity and CDR3 relatedness (CalcPairwiseDistances, ClusterSamples) were evaluated with VDJtools, and phylogenetic trees were built with CLCbio workbench. Expanded clones were defined as having at least 8 unique UMIs, based on coefficient-of-variation modelling across technical triplicates. The public reads were reprocessed in TCRdb via fastp at Q25 and MiXCR, keeping in-frame beta chains. All rows with the same CDR3 protein become a single entry with the most common DNA and genes. The V and J calls were determined by TCRdb, not by the authors. The sample data list over 70,000 distinct CDR3 sequences, and roughly a tenth of these were observed just once. The top ten hold approximately 10% of the sample.

Reading the label with the study, this specimen's time point is: longitudinal time-point 1 (baseline). Blood bank volunteers in Maryland, USA served as the healthy controls. Unsorted PBMC libraries were generated from 2 million PBMCs stored in RNAlater at -80 °C until RNA extraction. Peripheral blood underwent Ficoll-Hypaque density gradient centrifugation to isolate PBMCs, which were then cryopreserved in liquid nitrogen. Taken from cysteine to phenylalanine, the CDR3 has 14 residues. Only CDR3 DNA is held: 42 bases, read in frame from base 1. Cut back by 1 base and 5 bases, the V and J ends lie 11 bases apart. The germline V gene yields SGHTA for CDR1 and FQGNSA for CDR2.

This receptor chain uses TRBV7-2 and TRBJ2-5, with no reliable assignment of the D segment. The sample taken for sequencing was PBMCs. This clonotype was sampled from a man aged 25 to 40 in good health. The DNA sequence reads TGTGCCAGCAGCTTAGATAGTGTCCAGGAGACCCAGTACTTC. It encodes CASSLDSVQETQYF.